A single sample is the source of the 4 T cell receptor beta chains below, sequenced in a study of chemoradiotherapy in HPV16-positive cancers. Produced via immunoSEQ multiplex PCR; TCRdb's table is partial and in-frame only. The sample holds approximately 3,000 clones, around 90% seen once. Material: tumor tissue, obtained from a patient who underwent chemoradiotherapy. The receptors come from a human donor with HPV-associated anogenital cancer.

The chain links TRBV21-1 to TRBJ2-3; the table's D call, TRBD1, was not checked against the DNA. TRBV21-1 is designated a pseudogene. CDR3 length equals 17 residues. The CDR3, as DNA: TGTGCCAGCAGCAAACGGGGGAAGGGACAGGGCCAAGATACGCAGTATTTT. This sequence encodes CASSKRGKGQGQDTQYF.

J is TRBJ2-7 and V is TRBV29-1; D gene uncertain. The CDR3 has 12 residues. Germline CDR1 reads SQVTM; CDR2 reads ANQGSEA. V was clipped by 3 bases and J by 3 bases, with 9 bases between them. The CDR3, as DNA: TGCAGCGTTGATAGTGCAGGCTACGAGCAGTACTTC. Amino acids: CSVDSAGYEQYF.

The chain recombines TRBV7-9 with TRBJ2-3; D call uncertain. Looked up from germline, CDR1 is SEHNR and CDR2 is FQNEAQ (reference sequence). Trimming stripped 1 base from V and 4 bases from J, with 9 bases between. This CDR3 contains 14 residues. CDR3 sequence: CASSLVQAADTQYF. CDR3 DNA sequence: TGTGCCAGCAGCTTAGTCCAGGCCGCAGATACGCAGTATTTT.

The CDR3 loop reads CASSPHTGRTEAFF. The CDR3 DNA follows: TGTGCCAGCAGTCCGCACACAGGGCGCACTGAAGCTTTCTTT. V gene TRBV7-9 combines with J gene TRBJ1-1, with D possibly TRBD1 on 6 matching bases. There are 14 residues in the CDR3. The V and J ends lost 6 bases and 4 bases respectively, with 15 bases between them. Germline-derived CDR1 and CDR2 are SEHNR and FQNEAQ (reference sequence). Full variable domain (missing parts from reference TRBV7-9 and TRBJ1-1): DTGVSQNPRHKITKRGQNVTFRCDPISEHNRLYWYRQTLGQGPEFLTYFQNEAQLEKSRLLSDRFSAERPKGSFSTLEIQRTEQGDSAMYLCASSPHTGRTEAFFGQGTRLTVV.